Listed here are 23 T cell receptor beta chains from one sample, sequenced in a study of CD8 T cells in ankylosing spondylitis (dated by TCRdb to about 2017). Study-level results and caveats: Blood from ankylosing spondylitis patients appeared to be characterized by a TCR beta motif composed of under ten highly homologous amino acid variants.

The method was 5' RACE. Sequencing instrument: Illumina HiSeq 2500. The public reads were reanalyzed by TCRdb: fastp trimming at Q25, MiXCR alignment, in-frame beta chains only. When rows share a CDR3 protein, they turn into one entry using the most common DNA and genes. Here the sample has a few hundred thousand distinct CDR3 sequences; more than 20% occur a single time. Roughly a sixth of the sample lies in the top ten. No cognate antigen is known for these TCRs. Sequences were obtained from blood, either unsorted or a sorted T cell fraction (not recorded which). The receptors were gathered from a male donor with ankylosing spondylitis.

This clonotype was counted between two and nine times. J is TRBJ1-2 and V is TRBV7-9; TRBD1 matches 8 bases. Germline V gene sequence: CDR1 SEHNR, CDR2 FQNEAQ (reference sequence). The CDR3 length is 13 residues. The trim removed 5 bases at V and 4 bases at J, leaving 3 bases unmatched. CDR3 sequence: CASSQTGVYGYTF. In DNA, the CDR3 is TGTGCCAGCAGCCAGACAGGGGTCTATGGCTACACCTTC.

The chain links TRBV10-3 to TRBJ2-5; 15 bases are a match to TRBD2. Germline values: CDR1 ENHRY, CDR2 SYGVKD. The CDR3 contains 17 residues. The ends lost 8 bases at V and 0 bases at J; junction bases unmatched: 7. This CDR3 reads CAIGSGLAGGNQETQYF. The CDR3 nucleotides read TGTGCCATCGGGAGTGGACTAGCGGGAGGGAACCAAGAGACCCAGTACTTC.

The gene calls are TRBV5-6 and TRBJ2-7; D may be TRBD2 (6 bases). The CDR3 loop spans 16 amino acids. Germline V gives CDR1 SGHDT, CDR2 YYEEEE. Trimming removed 4 bases from V and 5 bases from J, with 22 bases in between. CDR3 loop: CASSLLGVEGSHEQYF. Here the CDR3 DNA reads TGTGCCAGCAGCCTCCTAGGGGTGGAGGGGTCTCACGAGCAGTACTTC.

The chain links TRBV28 to TRBJ2-7; 8 bases are shared with TRBD1. V shed 4 bases and J 1 base; nucleotides not matched to a gene: 3. The V gene's germline CDR1 is MDHEN and CDR2 SYDVKM. The CDR3 contains 14 residues. The CDR3 here is CASSSGGLSYEQYF. Here the CDR3 DNA reads TGTGCCAGCAGTTCAGGGGGCCTGTCCTACGAGCAGTACTTC.

This chain links TRBV7-2 with TRBJ2-3; D is tentatively TRBD1 or TRBD2 (6 bases each). The germline V gene has CDR1 SGHTA and CDR2 FQGNSA. The CDR3 loop spans 17 amino acids. The V and J ends lost 3 bases and 1 base respectively, with 17 bases between them. The CDR3 loop reads CASSLASTGGGTDTQYF. As DNA, the CDR3 is TGTGCCAGCAGCTTGGCGTCGACAGGCGGGGGCACAGATACGCAGTATTTT.

This chain joins TRBV29-1 and TRBJ2-7; 7 positions agree with TRBD1. V lost 7 bases, J lost 0 bases, and 6 bases stayed unmatched. The CDR3 sequence is 13 residues long. Germline loops: CDR1 SQVTM, CDR2 ANQGSEA. CDR3 region: CSGTGSSSYEQYF. CDR3 DNA: TGCAGCGGGACAGGTTCGAGCTCCTACGAGCAGTACTTC.

The chain uses TRBV6-2 or TRBV6-3 and TRBJ1-1; D gene unclear. Germline loops: CDR1 MNHEY, CDR2 SVGEGT. The CDR3 runs to 13 residues. The V gene lost 7 bases and the J gene lost 5 bases, with 14 bases spanning the gap. The CDR3 bases are TGTGCCAGCACCCCGGCGCGTATGACTGAAGCTTTCTTT. It encodes CASTPARMTEAFF.

The chain has TRBV28 and TRBJ1-5; unclear D gene. This CDR3 is 12 amino acids long. V lost 6 bases, J lost 2 bases, and 5 bases lay in between. From germline, CDR1 is MDHEN and CDR2 SYDVKM. The CDR3 here is CASRWGNQPQHF. CDR3 bases: TGTGCCAGCAGATGGGGCAATCAGCCCCAGCATTTT.

The chain combines TRBV3-1 with TRBJ1-1; the D gene is possibly TRBD1 (6 bases). The ends were cut back, 7 bases at V and 7 bases at J, with 13 bases in the middle. Germline CDR1 LGHDT, CDR2 YNNKEL (reference sequence). The length of the CDR3 is 12 residues. CDR3 protein: CASTLQGREAFF. CDR3 nucleotide sequence: TGTGCCAGCACCCTACAGGGTCGTGAAGCTTTCTTT.

The genes are TRBV6-5 and TRBJ2-1, with a weak D call TRBD1 (5 bases). The CDR3 consists of 17 residues. V lost 0 bases and J 2 bases, leaving 14 bases between the germline ends. Per germline, CDR1 MNHEY and CDR2 SVGAGI. Here the CDR3 reads CASSYSTLGLAYNEQFF. The CDR3 bases are TGTGCCAGCAGTTACTCGACGTTGGGGCTAGCCTACAATGAGCAGTTCTTC.

This clonotype has at least ten counts. The chain links TRBV29-1 to TRBJ2-2; either TRBD1 or TRBD2 may fit D (5 bases each). The CDR3 consists of 12 residues. Per germline, CDR1 SQVTM and CDR2 ANQGSEA. DNA for the CDR3: TGCAGTGGACGTGGGGGTATTGGGGAGCTGTTTTTT. It translates to CSGRGGIGELFF.

This chain joins TRBV29-1 and TRBJ2-5, with D unclear. The germline V gene encodes CDR1 SQVTM and CDR2 ANQGSEA. V dropped 4 bases and J dropped 7 bases, with 16 bases sitting between them. This CDR3 is 13 amino acids long. The DNA for the CDR3 is TGCAGCGTTGCATTAGGGCAGCGCCCGACCCAGTACTTC. Translating gives CSVALGQRPTQYF. Complete variable domain (other parts from reference TRBV29-1 and TRBJ2-5): SAVISQKPSRDICQRGTSLTIQCQVDSQVTMMFWYRQQPGQSLTLIATANQGSEATYESGFVIDKFPISRPNLTFSTLTVSNMSPEDSSIYLCSVALGQRPTQYFGPGTRLLVL.

This clonotype has more than one count but fewer than ten. This rearrangement joins TRBV10-3 to TRBJ2-7; 14 nucleotides agree with TRBD2. V trimming: 0 bases; J trimming: 4 bases; junction bases outside the gene matches: 5. Germline assignment: CDR1 ENHRY and CDR2 SYGVKD. CDR3 length equals 17 residues. The CDR3 sequence is CAISESTSGRAGYEQYF. The CDR3 nucleotides read TGTGCCATCAGTGAGTCGACTAGCGGGAGGGCCGGTTACGAGCAGTACTTC.

This clonotype showed up just a few times. The chain joins TRBV10-2 to TRBJ2-7; D unresolved. Per the germline V gene, CDR1 is WSHSY and CDR2 is SAAADI. The V end was cut by 6 bases, the J end by 3 bases, with 12 bases between. This CDR3 is built from 13 residues. CDR3 sequence: CASSPDRNYEQYF. In nucleotides, the CDR3 is TGCGCCAGCAGCCCCGATCGGAACTACGAGCAGTACTTC.

J is TRBJ2-2 and V is TRBV7-3; D not resolved. V was pared by 4 bases and J by 8 bases, with 11 bases between. CDR1 and CDR2 from the germline V gene are SGHTA and FQGTGA. This CDR3 comprises 13 residues. CDR3 amino acids: CASSWARAGELFF. The CDR3 DNA sequence: TGTGCCAGCAGCTGGGCAAGAGCTGGGGAGCTGTTTTTT.

This clonotype was counted only a few times. V gene TRBV24-1 combines with J gene TRBJ1-2; D not certain. CDR1 and CDR2 (germline): KGHDR, SFDVKD. The CDR3 is 12 residues long. Trimming took off 3 bases at V and 7 bases at J, with 8 bases between the two ends. As DNA, the CDR3 is TGTGCCACCAGTGATAGGAACGGTGGCTACACCTTC. Its translation: CATSDRNGGYTF.

Here the CDR3 reads CASSRRLAGGEDEQFF. CDR3 sequence (DNA): TGCGCCAGCAGCCGCCGACTAGCGGGAGGGGAGGATGAGCAGTTCTTC. The chain employs TRBV5-1 and TRBJ2-1; 14 nucleotides agree with TRBD2. Germline-derived CDR1 and CDR2 are SGHRS and YFSETQ. The CDR3 length is 16 residues. Losses at the gene ends were 4 bases for V and 8 bases for J; bases not matched to a gene: 8.

This clonotype showed up many times. The chain joins TRBV12-3 or TRBV12-4 to TRBJ2-1; unclear D gene. This CDR3 is built from 13 residues. V was pared by 6 bases and J by 10 bases, with 16 bases between. CDR3 residues: CASRPDRAPEQFF. The CDR3 nucleotides read TGTGCCAGCAGACCGGACCGCGCCCCGGAGCAGTTCTTC.

V gene TRBV2 combines with J gene TRBJ1-2; 8 bases are shared with TRBD1. Losses at the gene ends were 7 bases for V and 4 bases for J; bases not matched to a gene: 11. The CDR3 runs 15 residues. Germline lookup yields CDR1 SNHLY and CDR2 FYNNEI. The CDR3 DNA sequence: TGTGCCAGCAAGGCAGGGGGCAACAGGAGCTATGGCTACACCTTC. Protein sequence: CASKAGGNRSYGYTF.

The chain is built from TRBV29-1 and TRBJ1-3; D remains ambiguous. V lost 3 bases, J lost 4 bases, and 7 bases lay in between. Germline lookup yields CDR1 SQVTM and CDR2 ANQGSEA. The CDR3 spans 12 residues. The CDR3 DNA follows: TGCAGCGTTGATGTTGCAGGAAACACCATATATTTT. Translation: CSVDVAGNTIYF.

The chain links TRBV4-1 to TRBJ2-7, with D perhaps given as TRBD1 or TRBD2 (7 bases each). In germline, CDR1 is MGHRA, CDR2 YSYEKL. CDR3 length: 14 residues. Trimming removed 3 bases at V and 7 bases at J, with 16 bases between. The DNA for the CDR3 is TGCGCCAGCAGCCATCGGGACAGAGCGGGGGAGCAGTACTTC. Translated, it gives CASSHRDRAGEQYF.

CDR3 in amino acids: CASSLGQYYEQYF. The CDR3, as DNA: TGCGCCAGCAGCTTGGGGCAGTACTACGAGCAGTACTTC. J is TRBJ2-7 and V is TRBV5-1; D not certain. Trimming stripped 0 bases from V and 3 bases from J, with 7 bases between. This CDR3 has 13 residues. CDR1 and CDR2 from the germline V gene are SGHRS and YFSETQ.

The V and J genes are TRBV6-1 and TRBJ2-1, with D perhaps matching TRBD2 (6 bases). Trimming left V 10 bases short and J 7 bases short, with 17 bases between. This CDR3 region has 13 residues. Germline V gene data show CDR1 as MNHNS and CDR2 as SASEGT. CDR3 protein: CATGGTLINEQFF. DNA of the CDR3: TGTGCCACCGGCGGGACTTTGATAAATGAGCAGTTCTTC.